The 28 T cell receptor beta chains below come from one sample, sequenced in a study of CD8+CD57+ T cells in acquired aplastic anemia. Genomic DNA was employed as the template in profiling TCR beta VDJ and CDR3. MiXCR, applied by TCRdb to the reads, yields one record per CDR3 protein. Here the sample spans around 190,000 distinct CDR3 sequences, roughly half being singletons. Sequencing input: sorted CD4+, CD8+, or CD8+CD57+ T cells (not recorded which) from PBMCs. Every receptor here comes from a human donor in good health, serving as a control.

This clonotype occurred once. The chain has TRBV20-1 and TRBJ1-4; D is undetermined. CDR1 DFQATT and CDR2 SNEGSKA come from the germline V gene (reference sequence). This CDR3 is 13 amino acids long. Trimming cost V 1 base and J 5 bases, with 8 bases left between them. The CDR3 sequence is CSARAQDNEKLFF. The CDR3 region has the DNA TGCAGTGCTAGAGCGCAAGACAATGAAAAACTGTTTTTT.

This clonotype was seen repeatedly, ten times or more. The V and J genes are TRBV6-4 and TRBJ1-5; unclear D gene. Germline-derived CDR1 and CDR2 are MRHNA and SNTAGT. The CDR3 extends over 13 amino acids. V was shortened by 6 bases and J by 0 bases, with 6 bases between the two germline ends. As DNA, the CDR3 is TGTGCCAGCAGCGAATATAGCAATCAGCCCCAGCATTTT. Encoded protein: CASSEYSNQPQHF.

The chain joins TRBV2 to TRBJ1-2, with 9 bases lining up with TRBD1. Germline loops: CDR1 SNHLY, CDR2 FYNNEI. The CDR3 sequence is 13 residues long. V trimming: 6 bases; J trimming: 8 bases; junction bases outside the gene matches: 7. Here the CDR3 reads CASSGQGSEGYTF. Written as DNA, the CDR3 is TGTGCCAGCAGCGGACAGGGGTCGGAAGGCTACACCTTC.

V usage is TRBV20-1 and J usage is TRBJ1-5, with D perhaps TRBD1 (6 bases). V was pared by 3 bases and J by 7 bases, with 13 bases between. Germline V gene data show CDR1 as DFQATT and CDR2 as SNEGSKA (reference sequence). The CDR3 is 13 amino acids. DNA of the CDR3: TGCAGTGCTAGCCCAGGGGCAGGACAGCCCCAGCATTTT. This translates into CSASPGAGQPQHF.

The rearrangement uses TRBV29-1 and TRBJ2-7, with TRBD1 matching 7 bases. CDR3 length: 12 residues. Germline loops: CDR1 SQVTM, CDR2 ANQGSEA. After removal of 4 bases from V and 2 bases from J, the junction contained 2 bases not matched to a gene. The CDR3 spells CSVGGQTYEQYF. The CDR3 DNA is TGCAGCGTTGGGGGACAGACCTACGAGCAGTACTTC.

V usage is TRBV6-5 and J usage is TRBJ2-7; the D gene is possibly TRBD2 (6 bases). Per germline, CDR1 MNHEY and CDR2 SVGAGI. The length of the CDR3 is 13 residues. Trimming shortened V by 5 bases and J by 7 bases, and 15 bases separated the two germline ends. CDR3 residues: CASSTSSRGEQYF. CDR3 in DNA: TGTGCCAGCAGTACCTCGTCCCGGGGGGAGCAGTACTTC.

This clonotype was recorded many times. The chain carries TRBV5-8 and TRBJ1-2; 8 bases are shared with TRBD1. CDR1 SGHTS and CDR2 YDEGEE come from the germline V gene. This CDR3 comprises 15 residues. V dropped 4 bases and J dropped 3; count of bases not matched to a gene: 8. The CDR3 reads CASSHGGRGHYGYTF. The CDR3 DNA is TGTGCCAGCAGCCACGGCGGCAGGGGGCACTATGGCTACACCTTC.

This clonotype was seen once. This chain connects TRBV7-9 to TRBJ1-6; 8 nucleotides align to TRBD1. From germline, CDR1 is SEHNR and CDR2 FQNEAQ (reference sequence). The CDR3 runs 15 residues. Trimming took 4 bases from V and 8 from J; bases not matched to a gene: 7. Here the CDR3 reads CASSYNQQGDSPLHF. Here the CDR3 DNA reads TGTGCCAGCAGCTACAACCAACAGGGGGATTCACCCCTCCACTTT.

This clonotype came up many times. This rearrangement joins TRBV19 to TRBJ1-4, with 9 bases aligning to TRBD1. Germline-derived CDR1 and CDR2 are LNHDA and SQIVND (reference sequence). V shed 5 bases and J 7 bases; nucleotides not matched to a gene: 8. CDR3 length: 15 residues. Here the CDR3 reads CASSAAGQGPEKLFF. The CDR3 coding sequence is TGTGCCAGTAGTGCCGCGGGACAGGGCCCTGAAAAACTGTTTTTT.

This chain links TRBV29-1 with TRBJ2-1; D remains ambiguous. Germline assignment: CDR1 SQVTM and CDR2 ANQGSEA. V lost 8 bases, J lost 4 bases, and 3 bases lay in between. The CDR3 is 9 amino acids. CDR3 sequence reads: CSLYNEQFF. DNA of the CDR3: TGCAGCCTATACAATGAGCAGTTCTTC.

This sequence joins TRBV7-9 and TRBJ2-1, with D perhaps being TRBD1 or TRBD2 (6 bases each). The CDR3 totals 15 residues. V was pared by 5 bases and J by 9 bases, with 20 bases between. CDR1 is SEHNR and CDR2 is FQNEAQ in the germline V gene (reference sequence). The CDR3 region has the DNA TGTGCCAGCAGCAAAGAGGGGGGCATCGCGGGTGAGCAGTTCTTC. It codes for CASSKEGGIAGEQFF. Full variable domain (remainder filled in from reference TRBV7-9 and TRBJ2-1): DTGVSQNPRHKITKRGQNVTFRCDPISEHNRLYWYRQTLGQGPEFLTYFQNEAQLEKSRLLSDRFSAERPKGSFSTLEIQRTEQGDSAMYLCASSKEGGIAGEQFFGPGTRLTVL.

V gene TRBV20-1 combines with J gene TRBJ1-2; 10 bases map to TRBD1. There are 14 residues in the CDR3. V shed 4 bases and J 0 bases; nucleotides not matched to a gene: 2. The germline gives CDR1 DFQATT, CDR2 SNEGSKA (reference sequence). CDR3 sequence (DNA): TGCAGTGCTACCGGACAGGGGGCTAACTATGGCTACACCTTC. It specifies CSATGQGANYGYTF.

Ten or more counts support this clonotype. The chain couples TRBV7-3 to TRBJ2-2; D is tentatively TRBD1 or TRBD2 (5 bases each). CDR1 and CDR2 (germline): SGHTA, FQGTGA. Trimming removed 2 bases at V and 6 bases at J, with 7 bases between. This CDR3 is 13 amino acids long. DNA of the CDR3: TGTGCCAGCAGCTTAGGGACCCCCGGGGAGCTGTTTTTT. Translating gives CASSLGTPGELFF.

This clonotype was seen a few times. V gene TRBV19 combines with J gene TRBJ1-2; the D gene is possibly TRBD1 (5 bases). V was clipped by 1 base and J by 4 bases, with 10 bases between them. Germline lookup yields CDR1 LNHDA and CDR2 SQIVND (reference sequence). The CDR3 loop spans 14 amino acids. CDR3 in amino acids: CASSIGQPSYGYTF. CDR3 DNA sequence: TGTGCCAGTAGTATAGGACAGCCGAGCTATGGCTACACCTTC.

The CDR3 DNA reads as TGTGCCAGCAGCTCCCGGACGGGACAGCTGAACACTGAAGCTTTCTTT. Translated: CASSSRTGQLNTEAFF. V and J are TRBV7-9 and TRBJ1-1; 7 bases align to TRBD1. Germline V lookup: CDR1 SEHNR, CDR2 FQNEAQ (reference sequence). V lost 4 bases and J lost 0; bases outside the gene matches: 8. The CDR3 sequence is 16 residues long.

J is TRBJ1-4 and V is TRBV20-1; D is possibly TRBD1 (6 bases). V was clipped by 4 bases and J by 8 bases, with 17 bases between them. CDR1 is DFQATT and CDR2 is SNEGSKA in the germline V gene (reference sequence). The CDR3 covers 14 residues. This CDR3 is CSAIGGGQGEKLFF. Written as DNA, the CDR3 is TGCAGTGCTATAGGGGGGGGCCAAGGGGAAAAACTGTTTTTT.

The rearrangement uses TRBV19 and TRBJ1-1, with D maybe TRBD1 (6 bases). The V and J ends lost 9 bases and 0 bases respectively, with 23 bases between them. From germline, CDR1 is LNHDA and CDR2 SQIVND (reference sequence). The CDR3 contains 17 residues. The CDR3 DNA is TGTGCCAGCTCACCACCGGGTTCCCGGACAGTGAACACTGAAGCTTTCTTT. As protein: CASSPPGSRTVNTEAFF.

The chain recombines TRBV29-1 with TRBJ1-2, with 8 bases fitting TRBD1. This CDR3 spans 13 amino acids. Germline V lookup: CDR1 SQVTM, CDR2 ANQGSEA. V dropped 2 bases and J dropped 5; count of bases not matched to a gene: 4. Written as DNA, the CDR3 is TGCAGCGTTGAACCGGGACAGGAATATGGCTACACCTTC. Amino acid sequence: CSVEPGQEYGYTF. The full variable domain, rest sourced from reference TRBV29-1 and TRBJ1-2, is SAVISQKPSRDICQRGTSLTIQCQVDSQVTMMFWYRQQPGQSLTLIATANQGSEATYESGFVIDKFPISRPNLTFSTLTVSNMSPEDSSIYLCSVEPGQEYGYTFGSGTRLTVV.

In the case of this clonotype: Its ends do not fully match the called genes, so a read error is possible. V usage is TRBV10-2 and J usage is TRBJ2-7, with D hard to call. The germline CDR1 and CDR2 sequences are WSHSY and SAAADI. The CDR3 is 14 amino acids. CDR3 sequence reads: CASSVAPETYEQYF. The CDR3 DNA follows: TGTGCCAGCAGCGTAGCCCCGGAGACCTACGAGCAGTACTTC.

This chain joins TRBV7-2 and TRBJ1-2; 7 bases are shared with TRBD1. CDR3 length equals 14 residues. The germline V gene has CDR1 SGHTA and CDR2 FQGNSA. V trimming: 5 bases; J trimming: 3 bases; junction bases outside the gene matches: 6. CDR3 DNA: TGTGCCAGCAGCATGACAGGGACACACTATGGCTACACCTTC. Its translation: CASSMTGTHYGYTF.

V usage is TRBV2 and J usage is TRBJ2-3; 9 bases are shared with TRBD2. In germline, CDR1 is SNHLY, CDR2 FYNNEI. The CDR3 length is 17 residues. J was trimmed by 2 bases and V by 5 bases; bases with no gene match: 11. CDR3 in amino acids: CASSHRLADHSTDTQYF. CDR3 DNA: TGTGCCAGCAGTCATAGACTAGCGGACCACTCCACAGATACGCAGTATTTT.

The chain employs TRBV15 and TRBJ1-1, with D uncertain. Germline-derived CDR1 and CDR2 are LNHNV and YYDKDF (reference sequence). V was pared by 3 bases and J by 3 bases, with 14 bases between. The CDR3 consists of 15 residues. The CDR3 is CATSSMTPAYTEAFF. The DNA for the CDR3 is TGTGCCACCAGCAGTATGACACCGGCGTACACTGAAGCTTTCTTT.

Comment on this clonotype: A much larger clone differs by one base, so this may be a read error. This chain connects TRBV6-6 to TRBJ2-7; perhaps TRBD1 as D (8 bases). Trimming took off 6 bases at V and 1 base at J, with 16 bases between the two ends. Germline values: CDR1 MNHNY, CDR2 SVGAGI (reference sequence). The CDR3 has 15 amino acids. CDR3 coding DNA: TGTGCCAGCAGCGGAAACAGGGGGGGGTCCTACGAGCAGTACTTC. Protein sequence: CASSGNRGGSYEQYF.

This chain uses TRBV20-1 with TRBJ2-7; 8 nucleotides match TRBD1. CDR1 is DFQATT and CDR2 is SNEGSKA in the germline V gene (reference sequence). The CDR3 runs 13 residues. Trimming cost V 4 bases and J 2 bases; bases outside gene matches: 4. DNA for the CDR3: TGCAGTGCTATCGGGACAGGCACCTACGAGCAGTACTTC. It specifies CSAIGTGTYEQYF.

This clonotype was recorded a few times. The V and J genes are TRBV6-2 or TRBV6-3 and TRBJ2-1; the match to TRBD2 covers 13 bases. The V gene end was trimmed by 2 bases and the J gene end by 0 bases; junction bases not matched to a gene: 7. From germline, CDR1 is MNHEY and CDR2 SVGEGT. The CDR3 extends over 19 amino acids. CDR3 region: CASSYEPTSGGRSYNEQFF. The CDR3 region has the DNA TGTGCCAGCAGTTACGAACCGACTAGCGGGGGGCGCTCCTACAATGAGCAGTTCTTC.

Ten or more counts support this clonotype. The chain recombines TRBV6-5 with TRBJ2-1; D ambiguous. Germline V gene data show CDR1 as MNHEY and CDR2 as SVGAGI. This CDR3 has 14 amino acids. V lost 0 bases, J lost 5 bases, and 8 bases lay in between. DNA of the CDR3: TGTGCCAGCAGTTACTCTCGCAGAGACAATGAGCAGTTCTTC. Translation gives CASSYSRRDNEQFF.

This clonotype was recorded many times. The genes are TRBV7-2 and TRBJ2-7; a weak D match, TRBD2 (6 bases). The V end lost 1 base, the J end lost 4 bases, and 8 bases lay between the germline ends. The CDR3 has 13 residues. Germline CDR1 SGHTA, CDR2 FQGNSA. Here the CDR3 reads CASSLGRGYEQYF. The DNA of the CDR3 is TGTGCCAGCAGCTTAGGGAGGGGTTACGAGCAGTACTTC.

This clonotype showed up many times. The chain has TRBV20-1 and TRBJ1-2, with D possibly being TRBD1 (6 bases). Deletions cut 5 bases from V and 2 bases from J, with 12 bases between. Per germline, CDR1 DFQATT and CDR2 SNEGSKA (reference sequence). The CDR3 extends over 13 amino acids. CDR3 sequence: CSAPGQQNYGYTF. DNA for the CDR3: TGCAGTGCTCCCGGACAGCAGAACTATGGCTACACCTTC.